The sequence of this TCR beta chain was determined in a study of shared clonotypes between healthy human individuals. Notes on the study in general: Sharing across four donors was highest in naive CD4 (approximately 5%) and lowest in memory CD8 (roughly 0.4%). An anticipated effect of sequencing depth on clonotype sharing among donors was recognized.

This clone has only one observation. Its cognate antigen is unknown. Naive CD8 populations comprised CD45RO-negative cells positively selected for CCR7, excluding terminally differentiated effector memory CD45RA+ cells. Trimming pared 3 bases from V and 3 bases from J, leaving 14 bases between. This CDR3 is built from 16 residues. Germline lookup yields CDR1 MNHEY and CDR2 SMNVEV (reference sequence). The data were produced by immunoSEQ multiplex PCR, yet TCRdb's version contains in-frame clones alone and is incomplete. The sample lists almost 700,000 clones; about 91% were seen once. The TCR sequence derives from a man aged 25 to 40 in good health. The sequenced sample consisted of naive CD8+ T cells sorted from blood. The gene calls are TRBV27 and TRBJ1-4; D not certain. CDR3 in amino acids: CASSFMLGVPNEKLFF. The DNA for the CDR3 is TGTGCCAGCAGTTTTATGCTTGGTGTCCCTAATGAAAAACTGTTTTTT.